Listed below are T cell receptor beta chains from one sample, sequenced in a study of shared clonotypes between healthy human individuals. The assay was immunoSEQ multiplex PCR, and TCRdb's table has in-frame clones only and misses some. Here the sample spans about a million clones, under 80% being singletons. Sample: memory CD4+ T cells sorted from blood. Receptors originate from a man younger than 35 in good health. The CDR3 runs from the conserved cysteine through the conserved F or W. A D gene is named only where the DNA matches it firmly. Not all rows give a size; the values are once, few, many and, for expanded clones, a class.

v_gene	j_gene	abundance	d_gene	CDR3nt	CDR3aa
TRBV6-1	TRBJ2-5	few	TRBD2	TGTGCCAGCAGTCAGAGCGGGAGTCTTCGTGAGACCCAGTACTTC	CASSQSGSLRETQYF
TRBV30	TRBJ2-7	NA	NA	TGTGCCTGGAGTCCTGGGACGGTCTCCTACGAGCAGTACTTC	CAWSPGTVSYEQYF
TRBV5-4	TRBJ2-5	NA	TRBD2	TGTGCCAGCAGCTTGGCGGGGGGGCCTTTGGAGACCCAGTACTTC	CASSLAGGPLETQYF
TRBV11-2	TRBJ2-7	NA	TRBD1	TGTGCCAGCAGTTTAGACGGACAGGGCTACGAGCAGTACTTC	CASSLDGQGYEQYF
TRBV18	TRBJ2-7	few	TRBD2	TGTGCCAGCTCCCCTAGCGGGAGAAACGAGCAGTACTTC	CASSPSGRNEQYF
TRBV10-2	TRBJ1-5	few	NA	TGCGCCAGCAGTGAGTGGGTCCAGCCCCAGCATTTT	CASSEWVQPQHF
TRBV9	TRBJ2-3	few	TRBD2	TGTGCCAGCAGCGTTGGGAGGGCTAGCGGGGGAGATACGCAGTATTTT	CASSVGRASGGDTQYF
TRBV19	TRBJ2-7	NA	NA	TGTGCCAGTAGTAGGGGGACCTCCTACGAGCAGTACTTC	CASSRGTSYEQYF
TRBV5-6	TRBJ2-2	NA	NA	TGTGCCAGCAGCTTAGGGTGGGGGACCGGGGAGCTGTTTTTT	CASSLGWGTGELFF
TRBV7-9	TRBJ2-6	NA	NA	TGTGCCAGCAGCGCGTCAACCGGAGTGGGCGGGGCCAACGTCCTGACTTTC	CASSASTGVGGANVLTF
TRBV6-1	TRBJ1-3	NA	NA	TGTGCCAGCAGTATCACGGGAAACACCATATATTTT	CASSITGNTIYF
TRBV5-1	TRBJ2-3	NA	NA	TGCGCCAGCAGCTTGGCCGGGAGAACCACAGATACGCAGTATTTT	CASSLAGRTTDTQYF
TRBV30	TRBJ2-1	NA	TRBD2	TGTGCCTGGAGTGTACCTGCGGGGGGGCCGGGGTACAATGAGCAGTTCTTC	CAWSVPAGGPGYNEQFF
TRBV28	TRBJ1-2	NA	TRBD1	TGTGCCAGCAGTAGAGACGGGACAGGGAATGGCTACACCTTC	CASSRDGTGNGYTF
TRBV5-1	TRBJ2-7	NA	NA	TGCGCCAGCAAGGAGGGAGGCTCCTACGAGCAGTACTTC	CASKEGGSYEQYF
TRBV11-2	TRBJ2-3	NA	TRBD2	TGTGCCAGCAGCCGGACTAGCGGGGGGCGGAGGTTCACAGATACGCAGTATTTT	CASSRTSGGRRFTDTQYF